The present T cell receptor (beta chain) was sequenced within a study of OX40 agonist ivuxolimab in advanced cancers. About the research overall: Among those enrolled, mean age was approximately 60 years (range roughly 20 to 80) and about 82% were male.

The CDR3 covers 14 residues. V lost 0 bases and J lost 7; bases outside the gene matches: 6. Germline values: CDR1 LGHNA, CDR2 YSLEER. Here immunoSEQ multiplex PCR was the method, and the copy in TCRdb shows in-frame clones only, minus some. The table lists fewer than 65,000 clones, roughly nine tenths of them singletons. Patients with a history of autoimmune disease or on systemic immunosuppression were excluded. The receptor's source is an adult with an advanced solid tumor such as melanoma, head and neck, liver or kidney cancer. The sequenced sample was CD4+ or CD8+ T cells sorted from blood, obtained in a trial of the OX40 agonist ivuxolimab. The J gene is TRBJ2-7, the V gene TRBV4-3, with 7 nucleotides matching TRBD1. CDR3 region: CASSQEAGGYEQYF. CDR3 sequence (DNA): TGCGCCAGCAGCCAAGAGGCAGGGGGTTATGAGCAGTACTTC.